This TCR beta chain stems from a study of OX40 agonist ivuxolimab in advanced cancers. For context, the study as a whole: The costimulatory receptor OX40 (CD134) was targeted by ivuxolimab, a fully human IgG2 agonistic monoclonal antibody. Intravenous ivuxolimab was administered to patients every 2 weeks at six dose levels: 0.01, 0.1, 0.3, 1.5, 3 and 10 mg/kg. Of the 50 to 55 dose-escalation patients, hepatocellular carcinoma was present in around 19, melanoma in approximately 15, renal cell carcinoma in 9 and head and neck cancer in 9. In the dose-escalation cohort, 65% to 90% of patients were male, and the mean age was about 55 years, with a range of roughly 20 to 80. Prior anti-PD-1, anti-PD-L1 or anti-CTLA-4 therapy was permitted, and about two fifths of dose-escalation patients had received checkpoint inhibitors. Three dose-escalation patients achieved partial responses, one with hepatocellular carcinoma and two with cutaneous melanoma. Peripheral TCRbeta sequencing was intended to test whether TCR sequence diversity was altered and clonal T-cell expansion was caused by ivuxolimab. The monotherapy dose-escalation portion (N of about 57 patients) of the phase I ivuxolimab trial is reported in the paper. Study-level results and caveats: Low levels of normalized T-cell clonal expansion were also seen in some patients who did not respond. After ivuxolimab, more expanded clones were found on average in CD8+ T cells than in CD4+ T cells. The antigen specificity of the peripheral T cells that underwent clonal expansion was not determined. In the 0.1-3.0 mg/kg groups, partial responders were among the patients with the lowest normalized peripheral clonal expansion, particularly in CD8+ T cells. At doses of 0.1 to 3.0 mg/kg, clonal expansion of both CD4+ and CD8+ blood T cells was observed from baseline to week 6.

Details on this clone: Its antigen remains unidentified. No per-base quality is available; no much larger clone lies one base away.

For sequencing of the TCRbeta CDR3 region, genomic DNA was extracted from the sorted cells. TCRbeta CDR3 regions were sequenced using the immunoSEQ Assay. Drawn from immuneACCESS, this table holds only the in-frame rearrangements with V and J called that TCRdb kept. Clones are partly lost; checked studies trace under half to an unresolved V gene and leave the rest unexplained. The sample table shows tens of thousands of clones, and over 65% are seen once. The top ten constitute 1.5% to 2% of the sample. Taken from cysteine to phenylalanine, the CDR3 has 14 residues. The only DNA kept is the CDR3, 42 bases in frame from the first base. Trimming takes 2 bases from V and 3 bases from J, and the germline ends sit 8 bases apart. The germline V gene yields MNHNS for CDR1 and SASEGT for CDR2. The trial excluded patients who had a history of autoimmune disease or who were on systemic immunosuppression. In every dose cohort, peripheral blood was drawn for TCR sequencing at baseline, cycle 4 day 1, and cycle 7 day 1. Samples were obtained from an open-label, multicenter, first-in-human phase I dose-escalation trial of ivuxolimab. Adults with locally advanced or metastatic melanoma, renal cell, hepatocellular, or head and neck squamous cell carcinoma were enrolled in the trial. Before TCR sequencing, CD4+ T cells and CD8+ T cells from peripheral blood were sorted into separate populations.

This specimen was CD4+ or CD8+ T cells sorted from blood, taken in a trial of the OX40 agonist ivuxolimab. The sequence derives from an adult with an advanced solid tumor such as melanoma, head and neck, liver or kidney cancer. Recombination joined TRBV6-1 with TRBJ1-3, with the D gene not clear enough to name. CDR3 region: CASSEWVGGNTIYF. In nucleotides, the sequence is TGTGCCAGCAGTGAATGGGTTGGTGGAAACACCATATATTTT.